A selection of T cell receptor beta chains follows, all from one sample in a study of T cells in Graves' hyperthyroidism and ophthalmopathy. TCRdb analysed the multiplex PCR reads with MiXCR anew, one entry per CDR3 protein. The data show under 400,000 distinct CDR3 sequences, 15% to 20% seen once. What was sequenced was blood. The receptors were gathered from a woman aged 45-60 years with Graves' hyperthyroidism. CDR3s include the opening cysteine and the closing phenylalanine or tryptophan. The order of the fields is V gene, D gene, clone size, J gene, CDR3 DNA, CDR3 protein. A D gene is named only where the DNA matches it firmly. Expanded clones get a size class; other rows say once, few or many, or leave the size out.

>TRBV28|-|-|TRBJ2-5
TGTGCCAGCCGCACTCGGGCCTCCCAAGAGACCCAGTACTTC
CASRTRASQETQYF
>TRBV6-2/TRBV6-3|TRBD2|many|TRBJ2-7
TGTGCCAGCCTTCCACCGACTAGCGCGATGGCGGGCCCCAACCACGAGCAGTACTTC
CASLPPTSAMAGPNHEQYF
>TRBV18|-|few|TRBJ1-6
TGTGCCGGCTCACCAGGGCGATCACCCCTCCACTTT
CAGSPGRSPLHF
>TRBV6-6|-|-|TRBJ2-3
TGTGCCAGCAGTTATTCGAGGAAAGATACGCAGTATTTT
CASSYSRKDTQYF
>TRBV20-1|TRBD1|many|TRBJ1-5
TGCAGTGCTCCTCGACAGGGTATCCAGCAGCCCCAGCATTTT
CSAPRQGIQQPQHF
>TRBV2|-|many|TRBJ1-1
TGTGCCAGCAGTGATAGGCGCCAGAACACTGAAGCTTTCTTT
CASSDRRQNTEAFF
>TRBV13|-|-|TRBJ2-2
TGTGCCAGCAGCTTACCCAGGGGTCTCGGAGGCGGGGAGCTGTTTTTT
CASSLPRGLGGGELFF
>TRBV18|-|many|TRBJ1-1
TGTGCCAGCTCACCACCCGGCCGGAACACTGAAGCTTTCTTT
CASSPPGRNTEAFF
>TRBV5-6|-|-|TRBJ2-6
TGTGCCAGCAGCCCACAGGGGGGGGGTGGGGCCAACGTCCTGACTTTC
CASSPQGGGGANVLTF
>TRBV20-1|-|-|TRBJ1-5
TGCAGTGCCCGCCAGGCTAGCAATCAGCCCCAGCATTTT
CSARQASNQPQHF
>TRBV11-2|-|many|TRBJ2-3
TGTGCCAGCAGCTTTCTAAGGGAGGCAGATACGCAGTATTTT
CASSFLREADTQYF
>TRBV29-1|-|few|TRBJ1-1
TGCAGCGTTGAAAGGGGCAGGAACACTGAAGCTTTCTTT
CSVERGRNTEAFF
>TRBV2|TRBD1|many|TRBJ1-2
TGTGCCAGCAGTCCCGACAGGGGGCAACGTGGCTACACCTTC
CASSPDRGQRGYTF
>TRBV10-2|TRBD1|-|TRBJ1-3
TGCGCCAGCAGCGACGTGGGACAGGGAGCTAAGGCCATATATTTT
CASSDVGQGAKAIYF
>TRBV10-3|TRBD1|-|TRBJ1-2
TGTGCCATCAATGGACAGGGGGCTAACTATGGCTACACCTTC
CAINGQGANYGYTF
>TRBV2|-|many|TRBJ2-7
TGTGCCAGCAGTCCGGGACGGACCTACGAGCAGTACTTC
CASSPGRTYEQYF
>TRBV5-1|TRBD1|few|TRBJ2-1
TGCGCCAGCAGCTTGGATAGGACAGGCTCCTACAATGAGCAGTTCTTC
CASSLDRTGSYNEQFF
>TRBV7-6|-|many|TRBJ1-1
TGTGCCAGCAGCCCCTTTATGAACACTGAAGCTTTCTTT
CASSPFMNTEAFF
>TRBV2|-|-|TRBJ2-7
TGTGCCAGTTTTAGCGGAAACTCCTACGAGCAGTACTTC
CASFSGNSYEQYF
>TRBV3-1|-|few|TRBJ1-2
TGTGCCAGCAGCCAATGGAGGTTTTCTAACTATGGCTACACCTTC
CASSQWRFSNYGYTF
>TRBV20-1|-|-|TRBJ1-2
TGCAGTGCTAGAAGCCCATCGGGTTTTAACTATGGCTACACCTTC
CSARSPSGFNYGYTF
>TRBV12-3/TRBV12-4|-|many|TRBJ1-1
TGTGCCAGCAGTTTACTCAGGGTGGACACTGAAGCTTTCTTT
CASSLLRVDTEAFF